Shown below are 15 T cell receptor beta chains from a single sample sequenced in a study of persistence of HIV-infected CD4 T cells. The immunoSEQ assay was version 4, run in survey mode. The repertoire was sequenced with immunoSEQ multiplex PCR; TCRdb's copy has only in-frame clones and lacks some. The sample has 64,000 or so clones, about four fifths seen once; the top ten hold more than 1.5%. The stimulus was an HIV-1 Gag 15-mer peptide pool, around 1.1 ug/peptide/mL. CD40L/CD69 double-negative CD45RO-high memory CD4+ T cells were collected. These TCRs are of unknown antigen specificity. Sequenced material: CD4+ T cells sorted from PBMCs after roughly 20-hour stimulation, taken from a patient who received antiretroviral therapy. Every receptor here comes from an adult man with HIV who was CMV-seropositive.

The V and J genes are TRBV15 and TRBJ2-5, with a weak D call TRBD2 (6 bases). CDR1 is LNHNV, CDR2 YYDKDF, per germline (reference sequence). V lost 0 bases and J lost 13, with 18 bases in between. The CDR3 consists of 14 residues. The chain's CDR3 is CATSRDIGGRDPYF. For the CDR3, the DNA is TGTGCCACCAGCAGAGATATCGGGGGTCGGGACCCGTACTTC.

This sequence joins TRBV14 and TRBJ2-5; TRBD1 might be the D (6 bases). Germline V gives CDR1 SGHDN, CDR2 FVKESK. V was pared by 0 bases and J by 7 bases, with 21 bases between. The CDR3 length is 17 residues. CDR3 DNA: TGTGCCAGCAGCCAAGACGCGGCAGGGGTTACCCTAGGGACCCAGTACTTC. The encoded protein is CASSQDAAGVTLGTQYF.

V usage is TRBV18 and J usage is TRBJ2-7; TRBD1 aligns across 11 bases. CDR3 size: 14 residues. The V gene's germline CDR1 is KGHSH and CDR2 LQKENI. Germline trimming cut 5 bases from V and 3 bases from J; bases unmatched to any gene: 3. This CDR3 reads CASSSGTGGYEQYF. In nucleotides, the CDR3 is TGTGCCAGCTCATCCGGGACAGGGGGCTACGAGCAGTACTTC.

This sequence joins TRBV24-1 and TRBJ2-1; unclear D gene. CDR3 length: 15 residues. Germline V CDR1 and CDR2: KGHDR, SFDVKD. The germline V and J ends were trimmed by 3 bases and 5 bases, with 13 bases remaining between them. CDR3 loop: CATSDRAISDNEQFF. DNA for the CDR3: TGTGCCACCAGTGATAGAGCAATTTCGGACAATGAGCAGTTCTTC.

J is TRBJ2-7 and V is TRBV5-6; D gene ambiguous. V was clipped by 0 bases and J by 5 bases, with 3 bases between them. This CDR3 has 11 amino acids. CDR1 and CDR2 from the germline V gene are SGHDT and YYEEEE. This chain's CDR3 is CASSLADEQYF. The CDR3 DNA follows: TGTGCCAGCAGCTTGGCTGACGAGCAGTACTTC.

The chain combines TRBV5-8 with TRBJ2-3, with unresolved D. The CDR3 has 13 amino acids. V was pared by 3 bases and J by 2 bases, with 7 bases between. Germline CDR1 reads SGHTS; CDR2 reads YDEGEE. The CDR3 loop is CASSSGFTDTQYF. CDR3 bases: TGTGCCAGCAGCTCGGGCTTCACAGATACGCAGTATTTT.

V gene TRBV21-1 combines with J gene TRBJ1-2. TRBV21-1 constitutes a pseudogene. The CDR3 spans 15 residues. The CDR3 loop is CASSPPGELNYGYTF. CDR3 coding DNA: TGTGCCAGCAGCCCCCCCGGTGAGCTAAACTATGGCTACACCTTC.

The chain has TRBV19 and TRBJ1-1, with a weak D call TRBD1 (5 bases). Germline V lookup: CDR1 LNHDA, CDR2 SQIVND (reference sequence). This CDR3 spans 13 amino acids. Deletions cut 9 bases from V and 2 bases from J, with 13 bases between. CDR3 protein: CASGRGSNTEAFF. CDR3 coding DNA: TGTGCCAGCGGACGGGGGAGTAACACTGAAGCTTTCTTT.

The table lists this clone with a count of one. The chain combines TRBV10-3 with TRBJ2-3, with unresolved D. V gave up 10 bases and J gave up 1 base, with 12 bases separating them. The germline CDR1 and CDR2 sequences are ENHRY and SYGVKD. The CDR3 loop spans 13 amino acids. CDR3 protein: CATKTAGTDTQYF. The CDR3 DNA is TGTGCCACCAAAACCGCTGGCACAGATACGCAGTATTTT.

This CDR3 is CASSQVGQGRNTIYF. CDR3 coding DNA: TGCGCCAGCAGCCAAGTCGGACAGGGGAGGAACACCATATATTTT. The rearrangement links TRBV4-1 to TRBJ1-3; the match to TRBD1 covers 9 bases. Losses at the gene ends were 1 base for V and 7 bases for J; bases not matched to a gene: 5. Germline values: CDR1 MGHRA, CDR2 YSYEKL. This CDR3 is 15 amino acids long.

This clone has only one observation. The rearrangement joins TRBV19 to TRBJ1-1; unclear D gene. Looked up from germline, CDR1 is LNHDA and CDR2 is SQIVND (reference sequence). V lost 4 bases and J lost 2, with 11 bases in between. The CDR3 spans 14 residues. The CDR3 is CASSTISFNTEAFF. Written as DNA, the CDR3 is TGTGCCAGTAGTACAATCTCCTTCAACACTGAAGCTTTCTTT. Full variable domain (rest looked up from reference TRBV19 and TRBJ1-1): DGGITQSPKYLFRKEGQNVTLSCEQNLNHDAMYWYRQDPGQGLRLIYYSQIVNDFQKGDIAEGYSVSREKKESFPLTVTSAQKNPTAFYLCASSTISFNTEAFFGQGTRLTVV.

The chain joins TRBV4-1 to TRBJ2-2; 8 bases agree with TRBD2. This CDR3 is built from 16 residues. Germline assignment: CDR1 MGHRA and CDR2 YSYEKL. The J segment lost 0 bases and the V segment lost 1 base, leaving 1 base of the junction unmatched. Here the CDR3 DNA reads TGCGCCAGCAGCCAAGGGGGACTAGCGAACACCGGGGAGCTGTTTTTT. Translated, it gives CASSQGGLANTGELFF.

This clone was found once. The chain has TRBV20-1 and TRBJ2-2; tentative D call: TRBD1 (7 bases). Germline loops: CDR1 DFQATT, CDR2 SNEGSKA (reference sequence). The CDR3 runs to 14 residues. The germline V and J ends were trimmed by 3 bases and 4 bases, with 12 bases remaining between them. The CDR3 spells CSASNRGGTGELFF. The DNA for the CDR3 is TGCAGTGCTAGTAACAGGGGAGGCACCGGGGAGCTGTTTTTT.

The chain is built from TRBV19 and TRBJ1-5, with 7 bases that match TRBD1. The V segment lost 8 bases and the J segment 9 bases; nucleotides outside the gene matches: 13. There are 14 residues in the CDR3. Germline V gene lookup returns CDR1 LNHDA and CDR2 SQIVND (reference sequence). The CDR3 coding sequence is TGTGCCAGTTCAGGGACAGACGGTGGGCGGCCCCAGCATTTT. This sequence encodes CASSGTDGGRPQHF.

The chain couples TRBV5-6 to TRBJ1-3; no reliable D call. Germline loops: CDR1 SGHDT, CDR2 YYEEEE. CDR3 length: 13 residues. V was shortened by 0 bases and J by 4 bases, with 5 bases between the two germline ends. This CDR3 is CASSLGLGNTIYF. CDR3 in DNA: TGTGCCAGCAGCTTGGGCCTCGGAAACACCATATATTTT. Together with reference TRBV5-6 and TRBJ1-3, the CDR3 gives the full variable domain: DAGVTQSPTHLIKTRGQQVTLRCSPKSGHDTVSWYQQALGQGPQFIFQYYEEEERQRGNFPDRFSGHQFPNYSSELNVNALLLGDSALYLCASSLGLGNTIYFGEGSWLTVV.